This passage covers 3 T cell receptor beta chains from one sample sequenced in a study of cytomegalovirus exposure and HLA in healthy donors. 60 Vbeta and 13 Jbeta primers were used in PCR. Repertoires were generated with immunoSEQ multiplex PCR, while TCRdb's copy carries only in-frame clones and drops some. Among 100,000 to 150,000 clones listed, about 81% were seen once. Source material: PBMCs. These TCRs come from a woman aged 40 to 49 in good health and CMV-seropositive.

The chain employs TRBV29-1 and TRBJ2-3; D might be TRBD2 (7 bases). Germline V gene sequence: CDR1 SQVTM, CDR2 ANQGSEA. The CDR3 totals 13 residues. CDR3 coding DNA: TGCACCGATGCGGGGGCTCTCACAGATACGCAGTATTTT. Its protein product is CTDAGALTDTQYF.

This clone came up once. The CDR3: CASSLLTGEQFF. For the CDR3, the DNA is TGTGCCAGCAGTTTATTGACGGGTGAGCAGTTCTTC. This rearrangement joins TRBV28 to TRBJ2-1; D remains unclear. This CDR3 is built from 12 residues. Trimming removed 1 base at V and 9 bases at J, with 7 bases between. Germline CDR1 is MDHEN and CDR2 is SYDVKM. Combining the CDR3 with reference TRBV28 and TRBJ2-1 gives the whole variable domain DVKVTQSSRYLVKRTGEKVFLECVQDMDHENMFWYRQDPGLGLRLIYFSYDVKMKEKGDIPEGYSVSREKKERFSLILESASTNQTSMYLCASSLLTGEQFFGPGTRLTVL.

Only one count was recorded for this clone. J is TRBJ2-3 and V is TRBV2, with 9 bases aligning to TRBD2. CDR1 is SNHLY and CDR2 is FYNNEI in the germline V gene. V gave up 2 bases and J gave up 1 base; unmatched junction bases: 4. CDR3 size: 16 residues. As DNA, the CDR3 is TGTGCCAGCAGTGAACGGGCGGGGGGGGGCACAGATACGCAGTATTTT. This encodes CASSERAGGGTDTQYF.